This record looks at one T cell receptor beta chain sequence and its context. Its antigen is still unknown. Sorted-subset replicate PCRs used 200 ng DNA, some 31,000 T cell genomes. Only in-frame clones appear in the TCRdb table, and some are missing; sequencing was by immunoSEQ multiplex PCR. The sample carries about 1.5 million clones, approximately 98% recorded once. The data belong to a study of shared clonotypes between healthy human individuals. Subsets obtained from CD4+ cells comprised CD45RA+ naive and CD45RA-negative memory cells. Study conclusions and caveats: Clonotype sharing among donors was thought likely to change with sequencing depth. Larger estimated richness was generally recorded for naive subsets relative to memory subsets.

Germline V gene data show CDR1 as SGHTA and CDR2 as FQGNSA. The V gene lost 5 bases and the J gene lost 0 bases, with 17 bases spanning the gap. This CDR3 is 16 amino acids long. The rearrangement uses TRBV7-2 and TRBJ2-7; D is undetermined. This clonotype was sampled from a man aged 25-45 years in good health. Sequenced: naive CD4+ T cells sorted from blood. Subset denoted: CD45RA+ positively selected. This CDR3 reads CASSPRLGLLSYEQYF. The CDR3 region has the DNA TGTGCCAGCAGCCCTCGGTTGGGTCTTCTCTCCTACGAGCAGTACTTC.